What follows are 16 T cell receptor beta chains derived from one specimen sequenced in a study of T cells in Graves' hyperthyroidism and ophthalmopathy. TCR beta CDR3 regions were amplified from RNA. HTBI primers were the set used in a first-round RT-PCR of the TCR CDR3. A single record per CDR3 protein comes from TCRdb applying MiXCR to the multiplex PCR reads. The sample records nearly 750,000 distinct CDR3 sequences, under 45% being singletons. Sequencing input: blood. The origin of the receptors is a middle-aged woman with Graves' hyperthyroidism.

This clonotype was seen ten or more times. CDR3 loop: CASSEWDSRAYEQYF. The DNA for the CDR3 is TGTGCCAGCAGTGAATGGGATAGCCGAGCCTACGAGCAGTACTTC. V and J are TRBV2 and TRBJ2-7; D is ambiguous. CDR1 is SNHLY and CDR2 is FYNNEI in the germline V gene. This CDR3 region has 15 residues. Trimming took 2 bases from V and 2 from J, leaving 13 bases between them.

This clonotype was seen only a few times. The rearrangement links TRBV12-3 or TRBV12-4 to TRBJ1-1; the D gene is possibly TRBD1 (5 bases). The CDR3 contains 16 residues. Trimming removed 7 bases from V and 0 bases from J, with 18 bases in between. CDR3 residues: CASTSGYEAMNTEAFF. The CDR3 region has the DNA TGTGCCAGCACGTCAGGGTATGAGGCCATGAACACTGAAGCTTTCTTT.

This clonotype has just a few counts. This chain joins TRBV2 and TRBJ1-1; no reliable D call. CDR1 and CDR2 (germline): SNHLY, FYNNEI. The V end was cut by 4 bases, the J end by 6 bases, with 12 bases between. The CDR3 sequence is 13 residues long. The chain's CDR3 is CASSGGSQSEAFF. The CDR3 DNA reads as TGTGCCAGCAGTGGGGGAAGTCAATCTGAAGCTTTCTTT.

This clonotype was seen a few times. The rearrangement links TRBV7-9 to TRBJ2-2; weak D call: TRBD2 (6 bases). There are 15 residues in the CDR3. Germline V CDR1 and CDR2: SEHNR, FQNEAQ (reference sequence). The V and J ends lost 4 bases and 5 bases respectively, with 14 bases between them. The CDR3 region is CASSSQSGGTGELFF. Written as DNA, the CDR3 is TGTGCCAGCAGCTCGCAGAGCGGAGGGACCGGGGAGCTGTTTTTT.

V and J are TRBV9 and TRBJ2-3, with D unresolved. Germline V gene sequence: CDR1 SGDLS, CDR2 YYNGEE. Trimming cost V 3 bases and J 1 base, with 6 bases left between them. This CDR3 is 13 amino acids long. This CDR3 reads CASSGYGTDTQYF. In nucleotides, the CDR3 is TGTGCCAGCAGCGGGTATGGCACAGATACGCAGTATTTT.

This clonotype was counted only a few times. The chain couples TRBV6-6 to TRBJ1-2, with 7 bases matching TRBD1. CDR3 length: 14 amino acids. CDR1 is MNHNY, CDR2 SVGAGI, per germline (reference sequence). J was trimmed by 7 bases and V by 2 bases; bases with no gene match: 7. The CDR3 DNA reads as TGTGCCAGCAGTTACGGGGAGGGGGCGGCTGGCTACACCTTC. Its translation: CASSYGEGAAGYTF.

This clonotype has just a few counts. The J gene is TRBJ1-1, the V gene TRBV29-1, with D perhaps matching TRBD1 (5 bases). There are 14 residues in the CDR3. CDR1 is SQVTM, CDR2 ANQGSEA, per germline. V lost 3 bases to trimming and J lost 0 bases, with 11 bases between them. The CDR3 region is CSVEGPGVNTEAFF. The CDR3 DNA follows: TGCAGCGTTGAGGGGCCGGGGGTGAACACTGAAGCTTTCTTT.

This clonotype was recorded many times. The CDR3 region has the DNA TGTGCCAGCAGTTTTTCGGTAGCTGAAGCTTTCTTT. Encoded protein: CASSFSVAEAFF. The V and J genes are TRBV12-3 or TRBV12-4 and TRBJ1-1; the D is unclear. The CDR3 sequence is 12 residues long. V was shortened by 3 bases and J by 6 bases, with 8 bases between the two germline ends.

There are many counts of this clonotype. This sequence joins TRBV11-3 and TRBJ1-5; a possible D gene is TRBD1 (5 bases). This CDR3 contains 13 residues. The ends were cut back, 1 base at V and 6 bases at J, with 7 bases in the middle. In germline, CDR1 is SGHNT, CDR2 YENEEA. The CDR3 bases are TGTGCCAGCAGCTTAGGAGGGGTTCAGCCCCAGCATTTT. Amino acids: CASSLGGVQPQHF.

This clonotype was detected a few times. The V gene is TRBV7-2, the J gene TRBJ2-2; 12 bases line up with TRBD2. The junction had 11 bases not matched to a gene; V was cut back by 5 bases and J by 7 bases. From germline, CDR1 is SGHTA and CDR2 FQGNSA. The CDR3 has 17 residues. CDR3 DNA sequence: TGTGCCAGCAGCCCCCAATCTAGCGGGGGGGCAGTCGGGGAGCTGTTTTTT. Its protein product is CASSPQSSGGAVGELFF.

The chain links TRBV7-9 to TRBJ2-7; D remains ambiguous. The length of the CDR3 is 13 residues. CDR1 and CDR2 (germline): SEHNR, FQNEAQ (reference sequence). V lost 6 bases, J lost 8 bases, and 17 bases lay in between. The CDR3, as DNA: TGTGCCAGCAGTTTAAATCCCCTTACCCAGCAGTACTTC. Translating gives CASSLNPLTQQYF.

This clonotype was counted ten times or more. A read error may produce the germline difference seen at one junction end. This rearrangement joins TRBV10-3 to TRBJ2-2; D is undetermined. The CDR3 covers 15 residues. The germline V gene has CDR1 ENHRY and CDR2 SYGVKD. This CDR3 is CASSPLNSRTGELFF. CDR3 coding DNA: TGTGCCAGCAGTCCCCTTAATAGTAGGACCGGGGAGCTGTTTTTT.

V and J are TRBV20-1 and TRBJ2-7, with D maybe TRBD1 (5 bases). This CDR3 region has 13 residues. V lost 5 bases to trimming and J lost 2 bases, with 13 bases between them. CDR1 and CDR2 from the germline V gene are DFQATT and SNEGSKA (reference sequence). CDR3 coding DNA: TGCAGTGCTTACAGTACAGGAACCTACGAGCAGTACTTC. It specifies CSAYSTGTYEQYF.

The chain is built from TRBV7-2 and TRBJ2-5; TRBD2 matches at 14 bases. Germline V gives CDR1 SGHTA, CDR2 FQGNSA. The V segment lost 5 bases and the J segment 4 bases; nucleotides outside the gene matches: 6. The CDR3 extends over 16 amino acids. CDR3 coding DNA: TGTGCCAGCAGCCCGGGACTAGCGGGAGCGGGAGAGACCCAGTACTTC. This encodes CASSPGLAGAGETQYF.

The table lists this clonotype with many counts. This chain joins TRBV9 and TRBJ1-1; unclear D gene. V was pared by 5 bases and J by 10 bases, with 15 bases between. Germline V gives CDR1 SGDLS, CDR2 YYNGEE. This CDR3 is 12 amino acids long. The CDR3 sequence: CASREIESGAFF. The CDR3 DNA reads TGTGCCAGCAGAGAAATCGAATCGGGAGCTTTCTTT.

This clonotype has a count of ten or more. The chain has TRBV6-6 and TRBJ2-6; D is possibly TRBD2 (6 bases). CDR3 length: 15 amino acids. Trimming shortened V by 7 bases and J by 2 bases, and 12 bases separated the two germline ends. The V gene's germline CDR1 is MNHNY and CDR2 SVGAGI (reference sequence). CDR3 bases: TGTGCCAGCACAGGAGGGCCTCCTGGGGCCAACGTCCTGACTTTC. Its protein product is CASTGGPPGANVLTF.